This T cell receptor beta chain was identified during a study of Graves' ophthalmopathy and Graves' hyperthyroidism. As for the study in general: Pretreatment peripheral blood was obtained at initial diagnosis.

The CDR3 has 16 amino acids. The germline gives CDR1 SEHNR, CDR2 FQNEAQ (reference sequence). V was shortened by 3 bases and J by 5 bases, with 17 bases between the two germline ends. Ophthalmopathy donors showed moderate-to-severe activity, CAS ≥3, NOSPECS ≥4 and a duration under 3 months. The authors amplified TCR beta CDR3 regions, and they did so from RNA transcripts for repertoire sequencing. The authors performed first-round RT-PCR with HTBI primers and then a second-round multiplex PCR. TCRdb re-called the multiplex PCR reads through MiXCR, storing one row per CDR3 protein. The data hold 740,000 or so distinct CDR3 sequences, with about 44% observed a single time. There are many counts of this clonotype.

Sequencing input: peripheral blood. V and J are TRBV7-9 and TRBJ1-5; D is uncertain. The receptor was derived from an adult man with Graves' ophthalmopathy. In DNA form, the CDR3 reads TGTGCCAGCAGCTTTCCCCCCAGGCGGGTCGATCAGCCCCAGCATTTT. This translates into CASSFPPRRVDQPQHF.